This TCR beta chain originates from a study of blood T cell repertoires in COVID-19 (dated by TCRdb to the early 2020s). With respect to the entire study: The collaborator samples originated in the United States, Italy and Spain and spanned the acute and convalescent phases of COVID-19. The prospective study material was composed of cDNA or gDNA derived from T cells, B-cell-depleted T cells, or PBMCs. A de-identified subject ID, COVID-19 status, age in years and sex were almost always included in the sample metadata. Deeply sampled blood TCRbeta repertoires from subjects exposed to, actively infected with, or recovered from COVID-19 were included in the dataset. The repertoires were released in a freely available public database meant as a resource for research on the immune response to SARS-CoV-2. Samples came from the ongoing ImmuneRACE study (first 160 participants) plus 1,254 subjects from 6 global collaborators. Where available, HLA class I and class II types were taken from metadata supplied by the sample provider and were not determined by assay-based typing.

Results the study describes overall, beyond this receptor: The amount of clinical and demographic metadata varied by source and participant and was provided uncurated.

TCRbeta CDR3 regions were amplified from genomic DNA by means of the immunoSEQ Assay, a bias-controlled multiplex PCR. Regarding the original processing steps: Nucleated cell counts per sample were estimated from amplification of reference gene primers within the assay. To quantify the absolute abundance of each unique TCRbeta CDR3 rearrangement, sequence reads were collapsed and filtered. Productive Simpson clonality was computed per sample as the square root of Simpson's diversity index over productive rearrangements. TCRdb limited this immuneACCESS table to in-frame rearrangements with V and J called. A share of clones is missing; checked studies link under half to unresolved V genes, and the rest is unexplained. The V and J calls and clone size are taken from that table; D and trimming were inferred from the DNA. The sample includes 130,000 or so clones, with around 86% observed a single time. Of the sample, under 2.5% is held by the ten largest clones.

As concerns this clone: Its antigen is not yet known. Within one base of it there is no much larger clone, and no base qualities were kept.

Collaborating institutions collected whole blood in K2EDTA tubes following their own protocols. Collaborator samples were shipped for TCRbeta analysis as frozen whole blood, isolated PBMCs, or DNA extracted from either sample type. Sequenced: peripheral blood. This TCR was recovered from a man in his forties or fifties with active COVID-19.

CDR3 region: CASSPQALRTNEKLFF. The DNA is as follows: TGTGCCAGCTCACCCCAGGCCCTCCGGACTAATGAAAAACTGTTTTTT. The rearranged chain carries TRBV18 and TRBJ1-4, with no D gene named confidently. At the junction V is shortened by 3 bases and J by 2 bases, with 13 bases in between. The germline V gene sets CDR1 to KGHSH and CDR2 to LQKENI. Including the terminal cysteine and phenylalanine, the CDR3 comprises 16 residues. Only the CDR3 region is kept as DNA, spanning 48 bases read in frame from base 1.